Following are 13 T cell receptor beta chains from one sample sequenced in a study of blood T cell repertoires in COVID-19. This table comes from immunoSEQ multiplex PCR, and its TCRdb copy is limited to in-frame clones, with some not included. The sample has approximately 250,000 clones; approximately 88% are singletons. Material: PBMCs or T cells enriched from blood (not recorded which). The receptors stem from a woman between 40 and 55 years old with acute COVID-19.

V usage is TRBV11-2 and J usage is TRBJ2-7, with D perhaps TRBD1 (6 bases). The V gene lost 0 bases and the J gene lost 3 bases, with 12 bases spanning the gap. Per germline, CDR1 SGHAT and CDR2 FQNNGV. CDR3 length equals 15 residues. The CDR3 nucleotides read TGTGCCAGCAGCTTAGAACAGGGCACGAGCTACGAGCAGTACTTC. Translating gives CASSLEQGTSYEQYF. The whole variable domain, remainder taken from reference TRBV11-2 and TRBJ2-7, is EAGVAQSPRYKIIEKRQSVAFWCNPISGHATLYWYQQILGQGPKLLIQFQNNGVVDDSQLPKDRFSAERLKGVDSTLKIQPAKLEDSAVYLCASSLEQGTSYEQYFGPGTRLTVT.

The gene calls are TRBV5-1 and TRBJ1-1; D ambiguous. Germline V gene data show CDR1 as SGHRS and CDR2 as YFSETQ. The V end lost 2 bases, the J end lost 0 bases, and 5 bases lay between the germline ends. This CDR3 has 13 amino acids. In DNA, the CDR3 is TGCGCCAGCAGCTTTAATCTGAACACTGAAGCTTTCTTT. Translation: CASSFNLNTEAFF.

This sequence joins TRBV5-1 and TRBJ2-2; maybe TRBD1 (5 bases). V shed 0 bases and J shed 7 bases, with 10 bases lying between them. CDR1 SGHRS and CDR2 YFSETQ come from the germline V gene. The CDR3 contains 14 residues. The CDR3 DNA is TGCGCCAGCAGCTTGGGCGCAAGGGGCGGGGAGCTGTTTTTT. It codes for CASSLGARGGELFF. The full variable domain, its missing parts supplied by reference TRBV5-1 and TRBJ2-2, is KAGVTQTPRYLIKTRGQQVTLSCSPISGHRSVSWYQQTPGQGLQFLFEYFSETQRNKGNFPGRFSGRQFSNSRSEMNVSTLELGDSALYLCASSLGARGGELFFGEGSRLTVL.

The gene calls are TRBV28 and TRBJ1-2, with D maybe TRBD1 (5 bases). This CDR3 spans 18 amino acids. The ends were cut back, 2 bases at V and 4 bases at J, with 23 bases in the middle. Per germline, CDR1 MDHEN and CDR2 SYDVKM. CDR3 region: CASSLRGNRHGRAYGYTF. CDR3 coding DNA: TGTGCCAGCAGTTTACGGGGGAATCGACACGGCCGGGCCTATGGCTACACCTTC.

The chain recombines TRBV29-1 with TRBJ2-5, with TRBD1 matching over 7 bases. CDR3 length equals 15 residues. The J segment lost 5 bases and the V segment lost 7 bases, leaving 16 bases of the junction unmatched. Germline CDR1 is SQVTM and CDR2 is ANQGSEA. The CDR3 sequence: CSGTMGAGGMETQYF. CDR3 nucleotides: TGCAGCGGCACGATGGGAGCAGGGGGAATGGAGACCCAGTACTTC.

The genes are TRBV9 and TRBJ1-2; 9 nucleotides agree with TRBD1. Germline V CDR1 and CDR2: SGDLS, YYNGEE. CDR3 length: 14 residues. V was pared by 2 bases and J by 4 bases, with 3 bases of the junction left unmatched. The CDR3 is CASSVGQGSYGYTF. The CDR3 region has the DNA TGTGCCAGCAGCGTCGGACAGGGGAGCTATGGCTACACCTTC.

The V gene is TRBV28, the J gene TRBJ1-5; maybe TRBD1 (6 bases). The V gene lost 5 bases and the J gene lost 3 bases, with 8 bases spanning the gap. Germline V gene lookup returns CDR1 MDHEN and CDR2 SYDVKM. There are 13 residues in the CDR3. CDR3 bases: TGTGCCAGCAGTCGGACAGCCAATCAGCCCCAGCATTTT. Encoded protein: CASSRTANQPQHF.

This chain uses TRBV4-3 with TRBJ1-1; D is undetermined. The V and J ends lost 1 base and 1 base respectively, with 10 bases between them. This CDR3 contains 15 residues. Per the germline V gene, CDR1 is LGHNA and CDR2 is YSLEER. The CDR3 reads CASSQGAAGNTEAFF. As DNA, the CDR3 is TGCGCCAGCAGCCAAGGCGCGGCGGGGAACACTGAAGCTTTCTTT.

The chain employs TRBV6-5 and TRBJ1-2; D gene unclear. CDR3 size: 13 residues. V lost 2 bases and J 4 bases, leaving 8 bases between the germline ends. The germline gives CDR1 MNHEY, CDR2 SVGAGI. The DNA for the CDR3 is TGTGCCAGCAGTTACGCGGCCGGCTATGGCTACACCTTC. Amino acid sequence: CASSYAAGYGYTF.

The chain links TRBV29-1 to TRBJ2-7; maybe TRBD1 (6 bases). CDR3 length: 13 amino acids. The V end lost 0 bases, the J end lost 1 base, and 7 bases lay between the germline ends. The germline CDR1 and CDR2 sequences are SQVTM and ANQGSEA. Here the CDR3 DNA reads TGCAGCGTTGAAGAGGACAGATCCTACGAGCAGTACTTC. It yields the protein CSVEEDRSYEQYF.

The chain is built from TRBV15 and TRBJ1-2, with D perhaps TRBD1 (6 bases). The CDR3 consists of 14 residues. V was clipped by 0 bases and J by 7 bases, with 12 bases between them. Germline CDR1 and CDR2: LNHNV and YYDKDF (reference sequence). In nucleotides, the CDR3 is TGTGCCACCAGCAGAGAATCCAGGGGAAGTGGCTACACCTTC. Translated: CATSRESRGSGYTF.

As to this clone: This CDR3 is also generated by other DNA sequences in the sample. The V and J genes are TRBV20-1 and TRBJ1-1; perhaps TRBD1 as D (6 bases). The CDR3 length is 11 residues. Germline V gene sequence: CDR1 DFQATT, CDR2 SNEGSKA (reference sequence). Trimming removed 6 bases from V and 3 bases from J, with 8 bases in between. CDR3 bases: TGCAGTGCGGACAGTTACACTGAAGCTTTCTTT. Encoded protein: CSADSYTEAFF.

The CDR3 DNA follows: TGTGCCAGCAGTTCCGGGACAGGGACGGTGCAGCCCCAGCATTTT. Translating gives CASSSGTGTVQPQHF. The chain is built from TRBV27 and TRBJ1-5, with TRBD1 matching over 9 bases. CDR1 and CDR2 from the germline V gene are MNHEY and SMNVEV (reference sequence). The CDR3 has 15 residues. The V gene end was trimmed by 4 bases and the J gene end by 7 bases; junction bases not matched to a gene: 8.